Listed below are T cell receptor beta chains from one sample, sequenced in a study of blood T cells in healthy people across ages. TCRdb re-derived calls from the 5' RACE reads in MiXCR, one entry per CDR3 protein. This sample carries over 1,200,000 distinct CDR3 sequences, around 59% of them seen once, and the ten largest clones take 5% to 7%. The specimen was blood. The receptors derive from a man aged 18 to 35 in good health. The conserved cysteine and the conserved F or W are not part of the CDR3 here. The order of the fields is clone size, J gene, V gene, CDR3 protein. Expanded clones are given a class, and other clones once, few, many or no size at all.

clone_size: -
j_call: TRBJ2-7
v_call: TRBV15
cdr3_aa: ATSSSQYEQY

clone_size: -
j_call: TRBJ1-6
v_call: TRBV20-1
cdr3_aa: SASRRDGAASPLH

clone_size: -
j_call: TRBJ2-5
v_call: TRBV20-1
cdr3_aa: SASPGLLQQETQY

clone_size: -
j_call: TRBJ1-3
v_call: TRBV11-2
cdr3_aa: ASSPPGNPQPSGNTIY

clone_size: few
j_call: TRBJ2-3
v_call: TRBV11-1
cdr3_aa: ASSSYPGQGIDTQY

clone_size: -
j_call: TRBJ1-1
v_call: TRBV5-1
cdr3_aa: ASSVRGAPTTEAF

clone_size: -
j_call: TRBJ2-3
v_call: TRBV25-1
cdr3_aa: ASSELTRRTDTQY

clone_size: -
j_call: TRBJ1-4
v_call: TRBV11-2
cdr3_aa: ASSSSNGWIDATNEKLF

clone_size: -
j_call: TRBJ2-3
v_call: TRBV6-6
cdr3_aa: ASSTPLDTQY

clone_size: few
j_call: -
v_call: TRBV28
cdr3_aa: ASSFFRETQY

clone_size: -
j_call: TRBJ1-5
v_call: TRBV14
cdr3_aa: ASSQDMGSQGEPQH

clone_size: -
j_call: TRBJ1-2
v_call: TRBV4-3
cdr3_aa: ASSQDTALWGYT

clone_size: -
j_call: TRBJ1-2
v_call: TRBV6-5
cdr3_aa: ASRTDRGHYGYT

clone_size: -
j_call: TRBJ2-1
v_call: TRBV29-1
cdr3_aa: SVERQGDEQF

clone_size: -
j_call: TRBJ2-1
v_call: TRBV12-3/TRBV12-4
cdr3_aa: ASSLRTSGRSDNEQF

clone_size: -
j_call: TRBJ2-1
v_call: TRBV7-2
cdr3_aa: ASSLTGLTLYNEQF

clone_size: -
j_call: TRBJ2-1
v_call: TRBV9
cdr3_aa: ASSVTGLAGFNEQF

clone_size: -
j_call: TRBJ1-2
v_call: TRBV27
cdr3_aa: ASKGLRYGYT

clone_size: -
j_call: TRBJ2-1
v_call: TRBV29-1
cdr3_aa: SVVALRAYNEQF

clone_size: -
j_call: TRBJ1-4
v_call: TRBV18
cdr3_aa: ASSPGLGEKLF

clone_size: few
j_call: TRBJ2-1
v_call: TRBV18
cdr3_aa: ASSWDRVNNEQF

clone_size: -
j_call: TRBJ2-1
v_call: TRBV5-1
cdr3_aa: ASNVGQVGNEQF

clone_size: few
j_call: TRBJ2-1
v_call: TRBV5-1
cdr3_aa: ASRLGTSGIDEQF

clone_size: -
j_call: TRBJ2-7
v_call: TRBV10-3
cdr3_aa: AISEPDYSSYDQY

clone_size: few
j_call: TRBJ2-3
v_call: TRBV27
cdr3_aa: ASSLFNLDTQY

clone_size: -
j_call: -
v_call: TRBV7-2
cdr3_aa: ASSRGGTPYNEQF

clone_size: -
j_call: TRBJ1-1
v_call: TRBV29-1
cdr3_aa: SAEQGFDTEAF

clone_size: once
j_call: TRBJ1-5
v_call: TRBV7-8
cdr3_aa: ASSLAFGSYLDQPQH

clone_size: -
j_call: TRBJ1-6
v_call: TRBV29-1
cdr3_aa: SICEGANGSYNSPLH

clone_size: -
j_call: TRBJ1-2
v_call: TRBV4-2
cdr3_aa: ASSLQGQGVIYGYT

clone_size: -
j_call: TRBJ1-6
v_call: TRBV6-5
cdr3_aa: ASSYGITYNSPLH

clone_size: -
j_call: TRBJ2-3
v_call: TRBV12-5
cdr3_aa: ASGLQVWQQY

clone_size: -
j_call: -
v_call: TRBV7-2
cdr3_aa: ASSLLIGTYEQY

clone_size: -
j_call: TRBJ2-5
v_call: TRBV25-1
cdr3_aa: ASSEPGERETQY